A selection of T cell receptor beta chains follows, all from one sample in a study of CD8 T cells in ankylosing spondylitis. TCRdb analysed the 5' RACE reads with MiXCR anew, one entry per CDR3 protein. Of around 130,000 distinct CDR3 sequences in the sample, about a tenth were seen once. Sequences were obtained from blood, either unsorted or a sorted T cell fraction (not recorded which). The receptors derive from a male donor with ankylosing spondylitis or in good health (not recorded which). The CDR3 runs from the conserved cysteine through the conserved F or W. The order of the fields is clone size, V gene, CDR3 protein. Size values are once, few and many counts, or a class for expanded clones, and some rows have none.

few TRBV9 CASSVSSRLAARQFF
many TRBV12-3/TRBV12-4 CASSFSAVANYGYTF
many TRBV5-1 CASSRDSLFQETQYF
many TRBV4-2 CASSQDWDGLYEQYF
many TRBV12-3/TRBV12-4 CASSMTGGPGGANVLTF
many TRBV7-2 CASSLRGGGYNEQFF
NA TRBV7-3 CASSWGQLSGANVLTF
many TRBV5-1 CASSLAGTTGPLGYNEQFF
many TRBV10-3 CAISLSGRYEQYF
NA TRBV7-8 CASSLSTGVDTGELFF
NA TRBV28 CASSSYRGGKNIQYF
few TRBV2 CASRGGGSVHEQYF
few TRBV6-2/TRBV6-3 CASSYVRIAYEQYF
NA TRBV5-1 CASSLGVNDNQPQHF
many TRBV7-6 CASSLAGDLYEQYF
many TRBV4-2 CASSHGTSGVRSYEQYF
many TRBV7-9 CASSLGLQRSYNEQFF
many TRBV4-2 CASSQAEGGLTYEQYF
many TRBV7-6 CASRLTESSYNEQFF
NA TRBV4-2 CASSPGGPIPKTQYF
many TRBV20-1 CSARNKETQYF
many TRBV20-1 CSADRGTADNEQFF
few TRBV19 CATIVGDEQYF
many TRBV5-1 CASSPDGLQTRLAGAVGELFF
many TRBV25-1 CASSEIGSYNEQFF
many TRBV20-1 CSAVGDGTSYEQYF